Following are 21 T cell receptor beta chains from one sample sequenced in a study of response to subunit inactivated influenza vaccine. TCRdb processed the RT-PCR reads anew with MiXCR; each CDR3 protein has one entry. The data contain some 800,000 distinct CDR3 sequences, about 20% of them seen just once; the ten biggest clones take up roughly 10%. The material sequenced was PBMCs from blood, taken around 5 days after vaccination. These receptors came from a man aged 45-65 years who received an inactivated influenza vaccine.

This clonotype was seen a few times. The genes are TRBV5-1 and TRBJ2-1; D may correspond to TRBD1 or TRBD2 (5 bases each). The CDR3 is made up of 15 amino acids. Germline loops: CDR1 SGHRS, CDR2 YFSETQ. Trimming took off 6 bases at V and 4 bases at J, with 17 bases between the two ends. The CDR3 sequence: CASMVGDPSYNEQFF. The CDR3 DNA is TGCGCCAGCATGGTGGGGGATCCCTCTTACAATGAGCAGTTCTTC.

The rearrangement links TRBV27 to TRBJ2-1, with D possibly matching TRBD1 (6 bases). The V end lost 0 bases, the J end lost 6 bases, and 9 bases lay between the germline ends. Germline V CDR1 and CDR2: MNHEY, SMNVEV (reference sequence). The CDR3 has 14 residues. In DNA form, the CDR3 reads TGTGCCAGCAGTTTATCGGGGGCGGCCAATGAGCAGTTCTTC. This sequence encodes CASSLSGAANEQFF.

CDR3 nucleotides: TGTGCCAGCAGCCCCCCGGGCAGCAAGATACAAGAGACCCAGTACTTC. It encodes CASSPPGSKIQETQYF. The V and J genes are TRBV7-2 and TRBJ2-5; D is ambiguous. This CDR3 has 16 residues. Germline V gene lookup returns CDR1 SGHTA and CDR2 FQGNSA. V was clipped by 5 bases and J by 2 bases, with 18 bases between them.

This clonotype occurred a few times. This chain connects TRBV6-4 to TRBJ2-5, with 8 nucleotides matching TRBD2. The CDR3 is 18 amino acids. CDR1 is MRHNA and CDR2 is SNTAGT in the germline V gene. The trim removed 8 bases at V and 0 bases at J, leaving 17 bases unmatched. The CDR3 reads CASGGSSGGHIYQETQYF. Written as DNA, the CDR3 is TGTGCCAGCGGGGGCTCGAGCGGGGGTCATATCTACCAAGAGACCCAGTACTTC.

The gene calls are TRBV7-2 and TRBJ2-5; D may be TRBD1 (6 bases). Germline CDR1 is SGHTA and CDR2 is FQGNSA. CDR3 size: 13 residues. V was clipped by 1 base and J by 13 bases, with 16 bases between them. This CDR3 is CASSLEQGMGLYF. The CDR3 nucleotides read TGTGCCAGCAGCTTAGAGCAGGGGATGGGTCTGTACTTC.

V is TRBV10-3 and J is TRBJ2-7; D unclear. This CDR3 region has 14 residues. CDR1 is ENHRY and CDR2 is SYGVKD in the germline V gene. V dropped 0 bases and J dropped 1 base, with 7 bases sitting between them. CDR3 residues: CAISESDLSYEQYF. CDR3 DNA sequence: TGTGCCATCAGTGAGTCTGACTTATCCTACGAGCAGTACTTC.

The chain combines TRBV4-3 with TRBJ1-6, with D perhaps matching TRBD1 (6 bases). Germline V gene data show CDR1 as LGHNA and CDR2 as YSLEER. The CDR3 runs 14 residues. The V end lost 5 bases, the J end lost 10 bases, and 15 bases lay between the germline ends. The CDR3 DNA reads as TGCGCCAGCAGCGCAGGCCACAGGGACTCACCCCTCCACTTT. Translated, it gives CASSAGHRDSPLHF.

This clonotype showed up just a few times. V and J are TRBV20-1 and TRBJ2-5, with 14 positions matching TRBD2. The V and J ends lost 4 bases and 5 bases, in that order; junction bases with no gene match: 12. CDR1 and CDR2 from the germline V gene are DFQATT and SNEGSKA (reference sequence). The CDR3 runs 17 residues. CDR3 amino acids: CSAISLGLAGVGETQYF. The CDR3 DNA reads TGCAGTGCTATCAGCCTGGGACTAGCGGGAGTGGGGGAGACCCAGTACTTC.

The J gene is TRBJ2-7, the V gene TRBV7-9; no firm D call. With 2 bases removed from V and 4 bases from J, the gap between germline ends came to 6 bases. From germline, CDR1 is SEHNR and CDR2 FQNEAQ (reference sequence). This CDR3 region has 12 residues. The CDR3 is CASSLSYYEQYF. The DNA of the CDR3 is TGTGCCAGCAGCTTATCGTATTACGAGCAGTACTTC.

This clonotype was observed many times. The chain is built from TRBV12-3 or TRBV12-4 and TRBJ1-2; D unclear. V dropped 4 bases and J dropped 4 bases, with 16 bases sitting between them. This CDR3 contains 15 residues. The CDR3 protein is CASSSGQAVSYGYTF. CDR3 bases: TGTGCCAGCAGTTCCGGGCAGGCCGTATCCTATGGCTACACCTTC.

This clonotype turned up a few times. This chain connects TRBV29-1 to TRBJ2-6; D unclear. This CDR3 comprises 15 residues. Germline CDR1 SQVTM, CDR2 ANQGSEA. Trimming left V 6 bases short and J 0 bases short, with 12 bases between. The CDR3 nucleotides are TGCAGCGTCCCCGACCCCCTCTCTGGGGCCAACGTCCTGACTTTC. It encodes CSVPDPLSGANVLTF.

The rearrangement uses TRBV4-3 and TRBJ1-2; possible D gene TRBD1, 5 bases. V lost 0 bases, J lost 4 bases, and 21 bases lay in between. Germline V gene lookup returns CDR1 LGHNA and CDR2 YSLEER. This CDR3 is built from 18 residues. As DNA, the CDR3 is TGCGCCAGCAGCCAAGAAGGTAGTGGCTCAGGGAGTACCTATGGCTACACCTTC. Encoded protein: CASSQEGSGSGSTYGYTF.

In this sample, this clonotype turned up a few times. V gene TRBV5-1 combines with J gene TRBJ2-3; 11 positions match TRBD2. This CDR3 has 17 amino acids. With 3 bases clipped from V and 1 base from J, the junction kept 7 bases outside the gene matches. Germline loops: CDR1 SGHRS, CDR2 YFSETQ. The CDR3 nucleotides are TGCGCCAGCAGCTCAAAACCGGGACTAGCGGGCACAGATACGCAGTATTTT. Residues: CASSSKPGLAGTDTQYF.

This clonotype was counted between two and nine times. V and J are TRBV18 and TRBJ2-7; D is perhaps TRBD2 (6 bases). This CDR3 spans 16 amino acids. The V gene lost 1 base and the J gene lost 2 bases, with 15 bases spanning the gap. Germline lookup yields CDR1 KGHSH and CDR2 LQKENI. The CDR3 DNA is TGTGCCAGCTCACCACAGGTGCGGGACGGAGCCTACGAGCAGTACTTC. It codes for CASSPQVRDGAYEQYF.

This clonotype was recorded many times. Mismatch with germline at one junction end may stem from a read error. The V gene is TRBV11-2, the J gene TRBJ2-1, with a weak D call TRBD2 (6 bases). The germline V gene encodes CDR1 SGHAT and CDR2 FQNNGV. The length of the CDR3 is 15 residues. CDR3 protein: CASSLGGYSYNEQFF. In nucleotides, the CDR3 is TGCGCCAGCAGCTTGGGAGGATACTCCTACAATGAGCAGTTCTTC.

V and J are TRBV20-1 and TRBJ2-7; TRBD1 or TRBD2 may be the D gene (5 bases each). Trimming removed 3 bases at V and 7 bases at J, with 16 bases between. In germline, CDR1 is DFQATT, CDR2 SNEGSKA (reference sequence). The CDR3 is made up of 13 amino acids. The CDR3 loop is CSASADTWGEQYF. The CDR3 region has the DNA TGCAGTGCTAGCGCAGATACTTGGGGGGAGCAGTACTTC.

J is TRBJ1-1 and V is TRBV6-6; no definite D call. V dropped 6 bases and J dropped 4 bases, with 12 bases sitting between them. Per germline, CDR1 MNHNY and CDR2 SVGAGI (reference sequence). CDR3 length: 13 amino acids. CDR3 in DNA: TGTGCCAGCAGCAAAAGTGTACCCACTGAAGCTTTCTTT. It specifies CASSKSVPTEAFF.

This clonotype was observed many times. The chain uses TRBV28 and TRBJ2-7; no definite D call. Germline assignment: CDR1 MDHEN and CDR2 SYDVKM. V was shortened by 7 bases and J by 6 bases, with 13 bases between the two germline ends. This CDR3 is 12 amino acids long. The CDR3 is CASNRNSAEQYF. The CDR3 DNA is TGTGCCAGCAACCGAAATTCCGCCGAGCAGTACTTC.

This clonotype was found a few times. V usage is TRBV20-1 and J usage is TRBJ1-6; D might be TRBD1 (5 bases). The CDR3 spans 14 residues. Per germline, CDR1 DFQATT and CDR2 SNEGSKA (reference sequence). The V gene lost 2 bases and the J gene lost 5 bases, with 10 bases spanning the gap. The CDR3 reads CSARSDRNNSPLHF. CDR3 in DNA: TGCAGTGCTAGAAGTGACAGAAATAATTCACCCCTCCACTTT.

This clonotype was detected many times. The chain carries TRBV12-3 or TRBV12-4 and TRBJ2-2; weak D call: TRBD1 (5 bases). This CDR3 contains 14 residues. Trimming stripped 6 bases from V and 1 base from J, with 9 bases between. Here the CDR3 reads CASRSQENTGELFF. The CDR3 nucleotides read TGTGCCAGCAGGTCACAGGAGAACACCGGGGAGCTGTTTTTT.

The chain is built from TRBV5-1 and TRBJ2-1; D possibly matches TRBD1 or TRBD2 (7 bases each). Germline lookup yields CDR1 SGHRS and CDR2 YFSETQ. Trimming removed 4 bases at V and 3 bases at J, with 14 bases between. The CDR3 extends over 15 amino acids. CDR3 sequence (DNA): TGCGCCAGCAGCGTTCAGGGGGGGAACTACAATGAGCAGTTCTTC. Amino acids: CASSVQGGNYNEQFF.